The next 2 T cell receptor beta chains were all read from a single sample in a study of Graves' ophthalmopathy and Graves' hyperthyroidism. For repertoire sequencing, the TCR beta CDR3 regions were amplified from RNA transcripts. An opening RT-PCR round employed HTBI primers and preceded a second-round multiplex PCR. TCRdb called the multiplex PCR reads again in MiXCR, with one record for every CDR3 protein. Altogether more than 1,000,000 distinct CDR3 sequences are present, 35% to 40% being singletons, with the ten largest covering 8.5% to 14%. Material: peripheral blood or thyroid tissue (not recorded which). The receptors come from an adult man with Graves' hyperthyroidism.

This clonotype was counted many times. The chain combines TRBV7-9 with TRBJ1-4, with 7 bases identical to TRBD1. This CDR3 spans 14 amino acids. V shed 2 bases, J shed 7 bases, and the junction held 4 bases outside the gene matches. Germline assignment: CDR1 SEHNR and CDR2 FQNEAQ (reference sequence). The CDR3 DNA reads as TGTGCCAGCAGCTTATCCCGACAGGGTGAAAAACTGTTTTTT. Encoded protein: CASSLSRQGEKLFF.

A remark on this clonotype: Being one base from a much bigger clone, this may be a read error. CDR3 sequence: CASIPTGMDYGYTF. The CDR3 DNA is TGTGCCAGCATTCCGACAGGGATGGACTATGGCTACACCTTC. J is TRBJ1-2 and V is TRBV12-3 or TRBV12-4, with TRBD1 matching 7 bases. With V trimmed by 7 bases and J by 3 bases, 8 bases remained unmatched. The CDR3 extends over 14 amino acids.